Following are 3 T cell receptor beta chains from one sample sequenced in a study of T cell repertoires in cytomegalovirus infection. Using its own MiXCR run on the reads, TCRdb lists one record per CDR3 protein. The sample holds approximately 500,000 distinct CDR3 sequences, approximately 17% seen once. What was sequenced was CD8+ T cells from PBMCs. The receptor set was obtained from a human donor in good health (CMV status not recorded). Some clones in this sample may be carry-over from other donors' samples.

This clonotype was observed a few times. The chain uses TRBV15 and TRBJ2-2; no reliable D call. Trimming removed 5 bases from V and 0 bases from J, with 7 bases in between. Germline loops: CDR1 LNHNV, CDR2 YYDKDF (reference sequence). CDR3 length equals 14 residues. CDR3 amino acids: CATSSTTNTGELFF. Written as DNA, the CDR3 is TGTGCCACCAGCTCCACTACGAACACCGGGGAGCTGTTTTTT. Filled out from reference TRBV15 and TRBJ2-2, the complete variable domain reads DAMVIQNPRYQVTQFGKPVTLSCSQTLNHNVMYWYQQKSSQAPKLLFHYYDKDFNNEADTPDNFQSRRPNTSFCFLDIRSPGLGDTAMYLCATSSTTNTGELFFGEGSRLTVL.

This clonotype was detected many times. V gene TRBV7-2 combines with J gene TRBJ1-5; unclear D gene. The CDR3 is 14 amino acids. Germline-derived CDR1 and CDR2 are SGHTA and FQGNSA. V shed 1 base and J shed 4 bases, with 8 bases lying between them. This CDR3 is CASSLGWVNQPQHF. The CDR3 DNA reads TGTGCCAGCAGCTTAGGATGGGTTAATCAGCCCCAGCATTTT.

This clonotype came up a few times. The chain recombines TRBV6-1 with TRBJ2-2, with D possibly being TRBD1 (6 bases). CDR3 size: 15 residues. Trimming removed 5 bases at V and 5 bases at J, with 15 bases between. Looked up from germline, CDR1 is MNHNS and CDR2 is SASEGT. The CDR3 DNA is TGTGCCAGCAGTAACTACAGGGACGGAACCGGGGAGCTGTTTTTT. This codes for CASSNYRDGTGELFF.